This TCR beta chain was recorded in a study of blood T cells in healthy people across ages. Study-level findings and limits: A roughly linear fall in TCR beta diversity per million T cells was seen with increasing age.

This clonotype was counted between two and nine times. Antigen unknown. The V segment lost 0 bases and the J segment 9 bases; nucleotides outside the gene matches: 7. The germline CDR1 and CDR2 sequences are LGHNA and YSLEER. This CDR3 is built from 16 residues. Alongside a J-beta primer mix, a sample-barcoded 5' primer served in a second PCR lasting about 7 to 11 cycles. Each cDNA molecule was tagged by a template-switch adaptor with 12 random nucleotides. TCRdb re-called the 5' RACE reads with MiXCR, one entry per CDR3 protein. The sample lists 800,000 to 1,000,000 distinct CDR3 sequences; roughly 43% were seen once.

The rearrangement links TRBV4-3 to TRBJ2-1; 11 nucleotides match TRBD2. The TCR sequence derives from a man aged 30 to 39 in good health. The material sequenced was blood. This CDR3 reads CASSQEGSGGAGEQFF. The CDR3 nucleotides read TGCGCCAGCAGCCAAGAAGGTAGCGGGGGGGCCGGTGAGCAGTTCTTC.